Described below is a single T cell receptor beta chain sequence and its context. Its antigen is undetermined. The sample is drawn from a study of cytomegalovirus exposure and HLA in healthy donors. Study-wide context: Genotyping showed 81% of some 400 donors falling in the Caucasian-associated ancestry cluster.

With 4 bases clipped from V and 2 bases from J, the junction kept 5 bases outside the gene matches. In germline, CDR1 is GTSNPN, CDR2 SVGIG (reference sequence). This CDR3 comprises 15 residues. PCR used 60 Vbeta primers and 13 Jbeta primers. Using immunoSEQ multiplex PCR, the repertoire was profiled, and TCRdb retains in-frame clones only, with some absent. The sample yields approximately 120,000 clones, about 76% seen once. Study-level findings and limits: Across donors, presence/absence analyses took sequencing depth to be roughly uniform. Looking again later, the authors saw that most CMV-associated TCR beta chains seemed HLA-restricted. Available immune exposure information covered CMV serostatus only.

The chain couples TRBV30 to TRBJ2-6; 7 positions agree with TRBD1. This receptor was obtained from a woman in her forties in good health and CMV-seropositive. Source material: PBMCs. The CDR3 DNA sequence: TGTGCCTGGAACAGGGGTACCGCTGGGGCCAACGTCCTGACTTTC. Amino acid sequence: CAWNRGTAGANVLTF.